The next 17 T cell receptor beta chains were all read from a single sample in a study of T-cell memory formation after mild COVID-19. TCRdb redid the calling of the 5' RACE reads with MiXCR, one entry per CDR3 protein. The sample shows 200,000 to 250,000 distinct CDR3 sequences, about 10% of them seen only once. Material: PBMCs or a T cell subset sorted from them (not recorded which). Receptors originate from a man in his late teens or twenties who had mild COVID-19 (a few samples of this study predate the infection). Cell type and time point are not known.

This clonotype was detected ten times or more. The chain couples TRBV10-3 to TRBJ1-1; TRBD1 agrees at 8 bases. The CDR3 has 13 amino acids. J lost 12 bases, V lost 7 bases, and 13 bases had no gene match. Looked up from germline, CDR1 is ENHRY and CDR2 is SYGVKD. The CDR3 nucleotides are TGTGCCATCACCTCGGACAGGGAAGGCAATTCTTTCTTT. Translated, it gives CAITSDREGNSFF.

V is TRBV29-1 and J is TRBJ1-4; D not resolved. This CDR3 comprises 13 residues. Germline values: CDR1 SQVTM, CDR2 ANQGSEA. V was clipped by 7 bases and J by 0 bases, with 9 bases between them. This CDR3 is CSATGSTNEKLFF. DNA of the CDR3: TGCAGCGCCACTGGTTCAACTAATGAAAAACTGTTTTTT.

The sample holds many counts of this clonotype. The chain couples TRBV29-1 to TRBJ2-4; D ambiguous. Per the germline V gene, CDR1 is SQVTM and CDR2 is ANQGSEA. Trimming stripped 4 bases from V and 9 bases from J, with 16 bases between. The CDR3 is made up of 13 amino acids. CDR3 coding DNA: TGCAGCGTTGTGTCCGGCAGTCTCGGCATTCAGTACTTC. It translates to CSVVSGSLGIQYF.

This clonotype occurred many times. V is TRBV12-3 or TRBV12-4 and J is TRBJ2-7; 12 bases agree with TRBD2. This CDR3 contains 14 residues. V was clipped by 6 bases and J by 6 bases; unmatched bases: 6. The CDR3 is CASRLAGGHAEQYF. As DNA, the CDR3 is TGTGCCAGCAGGCTAGCGGGGGGGCATGCCGAGCAGTACTTC.

This rearrangement joins TRBV6-2 or TRBV6-3 to TRBJ1-2; no clear D. Germline V CDR1 and CDR2: MNHEY, SVGEGT. The CDR3 loop spans 11 amino acids. V lost 5 bases and J lost 7, with 8 bases in between. The CDR3 loop is CASSRRGGYTF. CDR3 coding DNA: TGTGCCAGCAGTCGGCGGGGTGGCTACACCTTC.

This clonotype was seen ten or more times. This chain links TRBV7-9 with TRBJ1-1; tentative D call: TRBD1 (6 bases). Germline V lookup: CDR1 SEHNR, CDR2 FQNEAQ (reference sequence). The CDR3 extends over 15 amino acids. V was trimmed by 3 bases and J by 0 bases, leaving 11 bases between them. The CDR3 loop reads CASSFGGGVNTEAFF. The CDR3 DNA reads TGTGCCAGCAGCTTTGGAGGGGGGGTGAACACTGAAGCTTTCTTT.

This clonotype was detected ten times or more. The chain couples TRBV5-1 to TRBJ2-1; possibly TRBD1 or TRBD2 for D (5 bases each). V lost 0 bases and J lost 8, with 18 bases in between. The germline V gene has CDR1 SGHRS and CDR2 YFSETQ. The CDR3 is 16 amino acids. As DNA, the CDR3 is TGCGCCAGCAGCTTGGAGGCCTCCAGGGCGAGGGATGAGCAGTTCTTC. It is translated as CASSLEASRARDEQFF.

The CDR3 here is CASSYGRGRTDTQYF. For the CDR3, the DNA is TGTGCCAGCAGTTACGGACGGGGTCGCACAGATACGCAGTATTTT. The chain carries TRBV6-5 and TRBJ2-3; weak D call: TRBD2 (5 bases). Germline V CDR1 and CDR2: MNHEY, SVGAGI. The CDR3 loop spans 15 amino acids. V dropped 2 bases and J dropped 1 base, with 10 bases sitting between them.

This sequence joins TRBV4-3 and TRBJ1-3; D not certain. The CDR3 extends over 17 amino acids. V was clipped by 3 bases and J by 7 bases, with 22 bases between them. CDR1 and CDR2 from the germline V gene are LGHNA and YSLEER. CDR3 residues: CASSQGTQVALGNTIYF. For the CDR3, the DNA is TGCGCCAGCAGCCAGGGAACGCAGGTGGCTCTAGGGAACACCATATATTTT.

This clonotype occurred once. The chain links TRBV20-1 to TRBJ1-4; D is uncertain. Deletions cut 1 base from V and 8 bases from J, with 11 bases between. The CDR3 has 13 amino acids. Germline assignment: CDR1 DFQATT and CDR2 SNEGSKA (reference sequence). The CDR3 is CSARAQPGEKLFF. The CDR3 DNA reads as TGCAGTGCTAGAGCCCAACCCGGGGAAAAACTGTTTTTT.

The sample holds many counts of this clonotype. The chain links TRBV24-1 to TRBJ2-1, with D possibly being TRBD1 or TRBD2 (6 bases each). V lost 4 bases to trimming and J lost 6 bases, with 21 bases between them. The CDR3 is 17 amino acids. Per the germline V gene, CDR1 is KGHDR and CDR2 is SFDVKD. CDR3 nucleotide sequence: TGTGCCACCAGTGAGGACAGAAATGGACTATCGGGCAATGAGCAGTTCTTC. Encoded protein: CATSEDRNGLSGNEQFF.

This clonotype showed up many times. This sequence joins TRBV7-3 and TRBJ1-5; 8 positions match TRBD1. Germline CDR1 reads SGHTA; CDR2 reads FQGTGA. The V gene end was trimmed by 4 bases and the J gene end by 6 bases; junction bases not matched to a gene: 2. This CDR3 is 13 amino acids long. The CDR3 reads CASSSDRGQPQHF. CDR3 nucleotides: TGTGCCAGCAGCTCAGACAGGGGTCAGCCCCAGCATTTT.

V is TRBV20-1 and J is TRBJ2-3; D is possibly TRBD1 (7 bases). The CDR3 runs 14 residues. Trimming cost V 3 bases and J 1 base, with 11 bases left between them. Looked up from germline, CDR1 is DFQATT and CDR2 is SNEGSKA (reference sequence). DNA of the CDR3: TGCAGTGCTAGGCGGGACAGCGGCACAGATACGCAGTATTTT. It yields the protein CSARRDSGTDTQYF.

J is TRBJ2-7 and V is TRBV20-1, with D possibly matching TRBD2 (5 bases). Trimming removed 3 bases at V and 9 bases at J, with 15 bases between. The CDR3 is made up of 12 amino acids. CDR1 is DFQATT, CDR2 SNEGSKA, per germline (reference sequence). In DNA, the CDR3 is TGCAGTGCTAGTATTAACCGGGGAGCGCAGTACTTC. Its translation: CSASINRGAQYF.

This clonotype was picked up many times. V usage is TRBV7-2 and J usage is TRBJ1-6; 9 bases align to TRBD1. The CDR3 extends over 16 amino acids. V dropped 5 bases and J dropped 10; count of bases not matched to a gene: 12. Germline V gives CDR1 SGHTA, CDR2 FQGNSA. The CDR3 coding sequence is TGTGCCAGCAGCCCCCGGAGACCTGGGACAGGGTCACCCCTCCACTTT. Encoded protein: CASSPRRPGTGSPLHF.

This clonotype was detected ten times or more. V usage is TRBV24-1 and J usage is TRBJ1-2, with D tentatively TRBD1 (5 bases). The germline gives CDR1 KGHDR, CDR2 SFDVKD. V shed 4 bases and J shed 5 bases, with 13 bases lying between them. This CDR3 is 14 amino acids long. The CDR3 sequence: CATSDRDGPYGYTF. The DNA for the CDR3 is TGTGCCACCAGTGACCGGGACGGGCCTTATGGCTACACCTTC.

This clonotype was detected many times. V and J are TRBV7-9 and TRBJ2-2; D is unresolved. The CDR3 spans 15 residues. V lost 1 base and J lost 3, with 9 bases in between. From germline, CDR1 is SEHNR and CDR2 FQNEAQ (reference sequence). The CDR3 DNA reads TGTGCCAGCAGCTTAGTCCGCGCGGACACCGGGGAGCTGTTTTTT. This encodes CASSLVRADTGELFF.